This TCR beta chain comes out of a study of T cell changes during pregnancy in multiple sclerosis (dated by TCRdb to the late 2010s). Regarding the complete study: Changes in the T cell repertoire over the course of pregnancy were examined in this study in women with multiple sclerosis.

Inclusive of the bounding cysteine and phenylalanine, the CDR3 is 16 residues long. Just the 48-base CDR3 DNA is kept, in frame starting at base 1. Clipping removes 6 bases from V and 4 bases from J, with 7 as the unmatched junction base count. For CDR1 and CDR2, the germline V gene lists KGHSH and LQKENI. As to this clone: The specificity of this receptor is unknown. Base quality data are lacking; no much larger clone is found one base away.

The library was obtained by the immunoSEQ multiplex PCR assay. The table comes from immuneACCESS by way of TCRdb, which keeps in-frame sequences with V and J called. Part of the clones is missing from these tables; in studies checked, under half for an unresolved V gene and the rest for unknown reasons. The sample includes 75,000 to 100,000 clones, with approximately 92% observed a single time. The ten largest clones represent approximately 2.2% of the sample. The sequence derives from a female donor with multiple sclerosis, enrolled in a pregnancy study. Sequenced here: peripheral blood, sampled after pregnancy. This chain is built from TRBV18 and TRBJ2-1; the junction holds 12 bases that match TRBD2. The CDR3 region reads CASSPRTSGDYNEQFF. The sequenced DNA is TGTGCCAGCTCTCCCCGGACTAGCGGGGATTACAATGAGCAGTTCTTC.